The 10 T cell receptor beta chains below come from one sample, sequenced in a study of monozygotic twins with cystic fibrosis. Clones were read by immunoSEQ multiplex PCR, and TCRdb kept only the in-frame ones, dropping some. The repertoire has 20,000 to 30,000 clones, around nine tenths of them found once; the top ten carry around 0.56%. The sequencing sample was made of blood. These receptors all come from a girl aged 2-10 years with cystic fibrosis.

The chain uses TRBV7-2 and TRBJ2-7; D is undetermined. CDR1 and CDR2 from the germline V gene are SGHTA and FQGNSA. V was cut by 4 bases and J by 3 bases, with 10 bases left in between. The CDR3 loop spans 13 amino acids. DNA for the CDR3: TGTGCCAGCAGCTACGAATCTTTCTACGAGCAGTACTTC. Its protein product is CASSYESFYEQYF.

The chain links TRBV6-1 to TRBJ1-1; D is uncertain. This CDR3 has 13 amino acids. With 1 base removed from V and 4 bases from J, the gap between germline ends came to 7 bases. Germline CDR1 is MNHNS and CDR2 is SASEGT. The CDR3 sequence is CASSEGRVTEAFF. The CDR3 bases are TGTGCCAGCAGTGAAGGGAGGGTCACTGAAGCTTTCTTT.

The chain joins TRBV6-5 to TRBJ1-1; D not resolved. Trimming cost V 3 bases and J 9 bases, with 14 bases left between them. The CDR3 has 13 residues. The V gene's germline CDR1 is MNHEY and CDR2 SVGAGI. CDR3 protein: CASSYRAQNKAFF. The CDR3, as DNA: TGTGCCAGCAGTTATAGGGCACAGAACAAAGCTTTCTTT.

The chain has TRBV4-3 and TRBJ1-4; D ambiguous. This CDR3 contains 19 residues. Trimming took 1 base from V and 1 from J, leaving 19 bases between them. Germline values: CDR1 LGHNA, CDR2 YSLEER. The CDR3, as DNA: TGCGCCAGCAGCCAAGGCGGGGTCAGCATCGAGGGAACTAATGAAAAACTGTTTTTT. This codes for CASSQGGVSIEGTNEKLFF.

The chain couples TRBV15 to TRBJ2-1; possibly TRBD1 or TRBD2 for D (6 bases each). The germline V gene encodes CDR1 LNHNV and CDR2 YYDKDF (reference sequence). This CDR3 is 14 amino acids long. With 0 bases removed from V and 9 bases from J, the gap between germline ends came to 12 bases. CDR3 sequence: CATSRDAQGGEQFF. The CDR3 coding sequence is TGTGCCACCAGCAGAGATGCACAGGGAGGTGAGCAGTTCTTC.

This chain uses TRBV5-1 with TRBJ1-6, with a weak D call TRBD1 (5 bases). Germline CDR1 is SGHRS and CDR2 is YFSETQ. The CDR3 sequence is 15 residues long. Trimming stripped 4 bases from V and 9 bases from J, with 17 bases between. CDR3 DNA: TGCGCCAGCAGCCCTTTCGGGGCTGGGGGTTCACCCCTCCACTTT. The encoded protein is CASSPFGAGGSPLHF.

The chain combines TRBV5-4 with TRBJ1-1, with D perhaps TRBD1 (6 bases). Trimming pared 0 bases from V and 0 bases from J, leaving 12 bases between. The germline gives CDR1 SGHNT, CDR2 YYREEE (reference sequence). The CDR3 covers 16 residues. The CDR3 DNA reads as TGTGCCAGCAGCTTGGCACCGACAGGCCTGAACACTGAAGCTTTCTTT. It translates to CASSLAPTGLNTEAFF.

This rearrangement joins TRBV7-3 to TRBJ2-2; 9 nucleotides agree with TRBD1. Germline V CDR1 and CDR2: SGHTA, FQGTGA. Germline trimming cut 5 bases from V and 1 base from J; bases unmatched to any gene: 5. This CDR3 spans 16 amino acids. The CDR3 sequence is CASSATGGLNTGELFF. The DNA of the CDR3 is TGTGCCAGCAGCGCAACAGGGGGCTTGAACACCGGGGAGCTGTTTTTT. The variable domain in full, completed from reference TRBV7-3 and TRBJ2-2, reads GAGVSQTPSNKVTEKGKYVELRCDPISGHTALYWYRQSLGQGPEFLIYFQGTGAADDSGLPNDRFFAVRPEGSVSTLKIQRTERGDSAVYLCASSATGGLNTGELFFGEGSRLTVL.

This clone came up once. V usage is TRBV7-8 and J usage is TRBJ1-5; TRBD1 might be the D (5 bases). The CDR3 runs to 14 residues. The ends were cut back, 1 base at V and 2 bases at J, with 6 bases in the middle. Germline V CDR1 and CDR2: SGHVS, FQNEAQ. The CDR3 DNA is TGTGCCAGCAGCTTAGGGGGGGGCAATCAGCCCCAGCATTTT. Its translation: CASSLGGGNQPQHF.

The V and J genes are TRBV7-2 and TRBJ1-6; no clear D gene. Trimming removed 6 bases at V and 0 bases at J, with 12 bases between. Germline CDR1 reads SGHTA; CDR2 reads FQGNSA. The CDR3 has 16 amino acids. The CDR3 is CASSPRLSSYNSPLHF. The DNA of the CDR3 is TGTGCCAGCAGTCCCAGATTGAGCTCCTATAATTCACCCCTCCACTTT.